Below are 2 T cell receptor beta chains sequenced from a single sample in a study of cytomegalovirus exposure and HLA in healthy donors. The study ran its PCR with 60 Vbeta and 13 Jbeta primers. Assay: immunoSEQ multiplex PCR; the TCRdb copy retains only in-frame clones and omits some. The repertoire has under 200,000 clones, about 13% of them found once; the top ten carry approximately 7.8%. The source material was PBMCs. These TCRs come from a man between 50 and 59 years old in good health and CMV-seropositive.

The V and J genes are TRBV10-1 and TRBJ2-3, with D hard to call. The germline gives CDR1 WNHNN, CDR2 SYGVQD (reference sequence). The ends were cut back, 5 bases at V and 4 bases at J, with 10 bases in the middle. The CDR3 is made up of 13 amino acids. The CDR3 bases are TGCGCCAGCAGTTACCCTTGGCCAGATACGCAGTATTTT. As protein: CASSYPWPDTQYF.

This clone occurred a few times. CDR3 nucleotide sequence: TGCAGCGTCAGAAACGGGGTTGGCTATGGCTACACCTTC. Translation: CSVRNGVGYGYTF. The rearrangement joins TRBV29-1 to TRBJ1-2; D gene ambiguous. Germline V gene sequence: CDR1 SQVTM, CDR2 ANQGSEA. The CDR3 runs 13 residues. V shed 6 bases and J shed 4 bases, with 15 bases lying between them.